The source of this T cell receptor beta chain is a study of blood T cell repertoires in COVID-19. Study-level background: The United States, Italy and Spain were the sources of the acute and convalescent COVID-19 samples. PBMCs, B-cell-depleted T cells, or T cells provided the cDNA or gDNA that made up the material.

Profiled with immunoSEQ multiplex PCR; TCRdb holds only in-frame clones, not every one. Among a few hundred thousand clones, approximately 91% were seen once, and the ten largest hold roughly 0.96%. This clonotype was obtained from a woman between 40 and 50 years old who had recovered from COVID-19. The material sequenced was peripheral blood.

The chain's CDR3 is CASSVPGLATGELFF. The CDR3 DNA sequence: TGTGCCAGCAGCGTCCCGGGACTAGCGACCGGGGAGCTGTTTTTT. The V gene is TRBV9, the J gene TRBJ2-2; 10 bases are a match to TRBD2. Losses at the gene ends were 2 bases for V and 5 bases for J; bases not matched to a gene: 3. The CDR3 runs 15 residues. Germline CDR1 reads SGDLS; CDR2 reads YYNGEE.